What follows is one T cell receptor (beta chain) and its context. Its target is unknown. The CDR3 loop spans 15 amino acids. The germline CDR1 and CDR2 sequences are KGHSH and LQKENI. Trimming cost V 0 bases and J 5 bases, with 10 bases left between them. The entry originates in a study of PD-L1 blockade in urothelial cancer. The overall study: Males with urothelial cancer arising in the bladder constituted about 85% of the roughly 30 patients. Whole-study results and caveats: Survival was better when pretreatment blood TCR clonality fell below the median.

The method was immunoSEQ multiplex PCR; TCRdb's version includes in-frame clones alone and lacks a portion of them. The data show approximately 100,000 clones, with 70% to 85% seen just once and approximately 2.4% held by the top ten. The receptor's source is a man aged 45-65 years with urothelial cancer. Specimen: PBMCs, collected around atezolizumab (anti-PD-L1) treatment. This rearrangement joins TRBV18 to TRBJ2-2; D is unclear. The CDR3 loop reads CASSPPFSLTGELFF. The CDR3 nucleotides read TGTGCCAGCTCACCACCGTTCTCCTTGACCGGGGAGCTGTTTTTT. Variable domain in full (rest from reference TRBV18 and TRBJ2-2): NAGVMQNPRHLVRRRGQEARLRCSPMKGHSHVYWYRQLPEEGLKFMVYLQKENIIDESGMPKERFSAEFPKEGPSILRIQQVVRGDSAAYFCASSPPFSLTGELFFGEGSRLTVL.